Listed here are 18 T cell receptor beta chains from one sample, sequenced in a study of cytomegalovirus exposure and HLA in healthy donors. A multiplex PCR was run with 60 Vbeta primers and 13 Jbeta primers. The method was immunoSEQ multiplex PCR; TCRdb's version includes in-frame clones alone and lacks a portion of them. The data contain just over 95,000 clones, about 75% of them singletons. The material sequenced was PBMCs. The receptors here all came from a woman aged 40 to 50 in good health and CMV-seronegative.

This chain uses TRBV27 with TRBJ2-7; unclear D gene. Between the trimmed V and J ends, which lost 3 bases and 3 bases, there was a span of 15 bases. This CDR3 spans 15 amino acids. The germline gives CDR1 MNHEY, CDR2 SMNVEV (reference sequence). The CDR3 sequence is CASSLEQSPLYEQYF. The DNA for the CDR3 is TGTGCCAGCAGTTTGGAACAGAGCCCACTCTACGAGCAGTACTTC.

The CDR3 sequence is CASSGEDRAGNQPQHF. In DNA form, the CDR3 reads TGTGCCAGCAGTGGCGAGGACAGGGCGGGCAATCAGCCCCAGCATTTT. This chain connects TRBV6-1 to TRBJ1-5; 8 bases are a match to TRBD1. The germline gives CDR1 MNHNS, CDR2 SASEGT. The CDR3 is 16 amino acids. Trimming cost V 4 bases and J 2 bases; bases outside gene matches: 7.

The genes are TRBV30 and TRBJ1-1, with a tentative D call TRBD1 (6 bases). The germline CDR1 and CDR2 sequences are GTSNPN and SVGIG (reference sequence). The CDR3 contains 13 residues. V was trimmed by 3 bases and J by 6 bases, leaving 14 bases between them. CDR3 loop: CAWRGSGGAEAFF. CDR3 nucleotides: TGTGCCTGGAGGGGTTCGGGGGGCGCTGAAGCTTTCTTT. The full variable domain, rest sourced from reference TRBV30 and TRBJ1-1, is SQTIHQWPATLVQPVGSPLSLECTVEGTSNPNLYWYRQAAGRGLQLLFYSVGIGQISSEVPQNLSASRPQDRQFILSSKKLLLSDSGFYLCAWRGSGGAEAFFGQGTRLTVV.

This clone occurred a few times. This sequence joins TRBV4-2 and TRBJ2-5; 8 bases agree with TRBD2. The CDR3 consists of 15 residues. Looked up from germline, CDR1 is LGHNA and CDR2 is YNFKEQ. The V gene end was trimmed by 1 base and the J gene end by 4 bases; junction bases not matched to a gene: 5. CDR3 protein: CASSQGGGQRETQYF. The CDR3 DNA reads TGTGCCAGCAGCCAAGGCGGGGGGCAGAGAGAGACCCAGTACTTC.

The rearrangement joins TRBV4-2 to TRBJ2-1; TRBD1 aligns across 9 bases. The CDR3 contains 17 residues. Germline loops: CDR1 LGHNA, CDR2 YNFKEQ. The trim removed 1 base at V and 8 bases at J, leaving 12 bases unmatched. The CDR3 coding sequence is TGTGCCAGCAGCCAAGCGGCGGGACAGGGAGGTTCGTATGAGCAGTTCTTC. Amino acid sequence: CASSQAAGQGGSYEQFF.

The chain is built from TRBV7-9 and TRBJ2-1; D might be TRBD2 (5 bases). V lost 7 bases and J 2 bases, leaving 12 bases between the germline ends. This CDR3 comprises 14 residues. Germline CDR1 and CDR2: SEHNR and FQNEAQ (reference sequence). The CDR3 DNA reads as TGTGCCAGCATCTATTCCGGGGCCTACAATGAGCAGTTCTTC. The encoded protein is CASIYSGAYNEQFF.

This clone was found once. Relative to the germline gene, one junction end is altered; a read error may explain this. The chain carries TRBV19 and TRBJ1-2; TRBD1 matches 9 bases. Per the germline V gene, CDR1 is LNHDA and CDR2 is SQIVND (reference sequence). The CDR3 runs to 14 residues. CDR3 sequence: CASNHRGRIYGYAF. The CDR3 region has the DNA TGTGCCAGTAATCACAGGGGGCGCATCTATGGCTACGCCTTC.

The V gene is TRBV30, the J gene TRBJ1-5; D is uncertain. Deletions cut 3 bases from V and 0 bases from J, with 6 bases between. Germline loops: CDR1 GTSNPN, CDR2 SVGIG (reference sequence). This CDR3 contains 13 residues. In DNA form, the CDR3 reads TGTGCCTGGAGCAAAAATAGCAATCAGCCCCAGCATTTT. Its translation is CAWSKNSNQPQHF.

The chain has TRBV12-5 and TRBJ2-5; a weak D match, TRBD1 (5 bases). Trimming removed 3 bases at V and 0 bases at J, with 8 bases between. The germline V gene has CDR1 LGHNT and CDR2 FRNRAP. There are 14 residues in the CDR3. CDR3 coding DNA: TGTGCTAGTGGTTTAGGGGTGGACCAAGAGACCCAGTACTTC. Translation: CASGLGVDQETQYF.

The rearrangement joins TRBV2 to TRBJ1-5; D gene uncertain. The germline gives CDR1 SNHLY, CDR2 FYNNEI. The CDR3 is 14 residues long. V was clipped by 3 bases and J by 6 bases, with 12 bases between them. The CDR3 loop is CASSDGQRGQPQHF. CDR3 sequence (DNA): TGTGCCAGCAGTGATGGGCAGCGGGGTCAGCCCCAGCATTTT. The full variable domain, its missing parts supplied by reference TRBV2 and TRBJ1-5, is EPEVTQTPSHQVTQMGQEVILRCVPISNHLYFYWYRQILGQKVEFLVSFYNNEISEKSEIFDDQFSVERPDGSNFTLKIRSTKLEDSAMYFCASSDGQRGQPQHFGDGTRLSIL.

This clone was recorded only once. The J gene is TRBJ2-1, the V gene TRBV23-1; TRBD1 matches 9 bases. TRBV23-1 carries the ORF label, with uncertain function. The CDR3 totals 13 residues. The J segment lost 9 bases and the V segment lost 6 bases, leaving 6 bases of the junction unmatched. In DNA, the CDR3 is TGCGCCAGCAGGGGACAGGGAGAGGGTGAGCAGTTCTTC. It is translated as CASRGQGEGEQFF.

This clone has a single count. This sequence joins TRBV5-1 and TRBJ2-1; D unclear. The ends were cut back, 3 bases at V and 10 bases at J, with 8 bases in the middle. The CDR3 is made up of 11 amino acids. Germline CDR1 reads SGHRS; CDR2 reads YFSETQ. Written as DNA, the CDR3 is TGCGCCAGCAGCTCAGAGGAGGAGCAGTTCTTC. This codes for CASSSEEEQFF.

This clone was seen only a few times. The rearrangement uses TRBV5-5 and TRBJ2-7; no reliable D call. The CDR3 is 14 residues long. Trimming took off 2 bases at V and 3 bases at J, with 12 bases between the two ends. CDR1 is SGHKS, CDR2 YYEKEE, per germline (reference sequence). The CDR3 loop reads CASSFTMIHYEQYF. The CDR3 coding sequence is TGTGCCAGCAGCTTCACCATGATACACTACGAGCAGTACTTC.

The chain has TRBV5-1 and TRBJ1-3; D possibly corresponds to TRBD1 (5 bases). Trimming took off 3 bases at V and 4 bases at J, with 8 bases between the two ends. The CDR3 contains 13 residues. CDR1 and CDR2 from the germline V gene are SGHRS and YFSETQ. CDR3 region: CASSSQGGNTIYF. CDR3 in DNA: TGCGCCAGCAGCTCGCAGGGAGGAAACACCATATATTTT.

This CDR3 reads CASSYSRTGGTYEQYF. Here the CDR3 DNA reads TGTGCCAGCAGTTACTCGAGGACAGGGGGTACCTACGAGCAGTACTTC. The rearrangement links TRBV6-5 to TRBJ2-7; TRBD1 matches at 10 bases. V lost 0 bases, J lost 2 bases, and 4 bases stayed unmatched. The CDR3 sequence is 16 residues long. Germline lookup yields CDR1 MNHEY and CDR2 SVGAGI.

This clone was seen a handful of times. The chain combines TRBV2 with TRBJ2-3; D might be TRBD2 (6 bases). From germline, CDR1 is SNHLY and CDR2 FYNNEI. The V end lost 2 bases, the J end lost 4 bases, and 16 bases lay between the germline ends. This CDR3 comprises 16 residues. CDR3 sequence (DNA): TGTGCCAGCAGTGAATGGTCACCTGCGGGGCCAGATACGCAGTATTTT. Protein: CASSEWSPAGPDTQYF.

The chain has TRBV10-3 and TRBJ1-2; D gene unclear. CDR3 size: 13 residues. CDR1 and CDR2 from the germline V gene are ENHRY and SYGVKD. V dropped 3 bases and J dropped 1 base, with 6 bases sitting between them. This CDR3 is CAISDGSNYGYTF. CDR3 DNA sequence: TGTGCCATCAGTGATGGTAGTAACTATGGCTACACCTTC.

The V and J genes are TRBV27 and TRBJ1-6; D is unresolved. Trimming shortened V by 2 bases and J by 6 bases, and 14 bases separated the two germline ends. Germline V gene sequence: CDR1 MNHEY, CDR2 SMNVEV (reference sequence). The CDR3 is 16 amino acids. CDR3 sequence: CASSLTVPGPNSPLHF. The CDR3 region has the DNA TGTGCCAGCAGTTTAACCGTCCCCGGTCCTAATTCACCCCTCCACTTT.